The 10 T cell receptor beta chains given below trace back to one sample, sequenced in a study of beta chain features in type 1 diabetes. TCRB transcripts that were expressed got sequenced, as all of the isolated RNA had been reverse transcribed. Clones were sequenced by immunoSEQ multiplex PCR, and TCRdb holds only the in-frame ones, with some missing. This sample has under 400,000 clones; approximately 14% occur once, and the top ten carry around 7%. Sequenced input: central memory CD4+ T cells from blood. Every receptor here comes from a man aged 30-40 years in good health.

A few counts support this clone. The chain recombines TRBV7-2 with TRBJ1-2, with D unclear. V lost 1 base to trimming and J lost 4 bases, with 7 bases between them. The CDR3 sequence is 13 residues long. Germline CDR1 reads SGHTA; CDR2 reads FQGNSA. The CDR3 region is CASSLGLFYGYTF. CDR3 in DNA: TGTGCCAGCAGCTTAGGCCTATTCTATGGCTACACCTTC.

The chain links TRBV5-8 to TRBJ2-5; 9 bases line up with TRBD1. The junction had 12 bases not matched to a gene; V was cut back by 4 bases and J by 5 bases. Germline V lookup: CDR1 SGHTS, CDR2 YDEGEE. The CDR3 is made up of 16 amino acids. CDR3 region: CASSHTGGLTRETQYF. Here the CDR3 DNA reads TGTGCCAGCAGCCACACAGGGGGCCTGACCCGGGAGACCCAGTACTTC.

This CDR3 is CASTRRVEGTEAFF. CDR3 coding DNA: TGTGCCAGCACCCGTCGGGTTGAAGGGACTGAAGCTTTCTTT. This sequence joins TRBV6-6 and TRBJ1-1, with D hard to call. Germline-derived CDR1 and CDR2 are MNHNY and SVGAGI (reference sequence). The CDR3 is 14 residues long. Trimming stripped 7 bases from V and 5 bases from J, with 17 bases between.

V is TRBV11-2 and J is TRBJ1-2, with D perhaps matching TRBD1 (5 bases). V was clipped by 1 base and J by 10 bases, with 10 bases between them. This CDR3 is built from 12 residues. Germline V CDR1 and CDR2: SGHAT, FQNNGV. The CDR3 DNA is TGTGCCAGCAGCTTAGTTGGGGGGGACTACACCTTC. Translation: CASSLVGGDYTF.

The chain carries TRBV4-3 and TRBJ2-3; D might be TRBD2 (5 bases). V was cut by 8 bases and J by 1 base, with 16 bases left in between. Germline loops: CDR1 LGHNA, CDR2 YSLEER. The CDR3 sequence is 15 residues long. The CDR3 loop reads CASSPLGIRTDTQYF. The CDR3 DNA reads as TGCGCCAGCTCCCCCCTCGGGATCCGCACAGATACGCAGTATTTT.

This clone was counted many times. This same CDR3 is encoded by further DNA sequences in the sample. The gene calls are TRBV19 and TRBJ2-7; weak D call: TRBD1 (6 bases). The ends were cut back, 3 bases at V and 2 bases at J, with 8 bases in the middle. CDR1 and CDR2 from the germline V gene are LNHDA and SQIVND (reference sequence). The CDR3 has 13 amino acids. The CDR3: CASSIQGPYEQYF. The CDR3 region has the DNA TGTGCCAGTAGTATTCAGGGGCCCTACGAGCAGTACTTC.

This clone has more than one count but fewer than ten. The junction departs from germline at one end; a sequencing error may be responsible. CDR3 sequence (DNA): TGTGCCATCAGTGGGCAGAAGGTTGCCGCGAACACCGGGGAGCTGTTTTTT. This sequence encodes CAISGQKVAANTGELFF. The chain carries TRBV6-1 and TRBJ2-2, with unresolved D. Germline V gene sequence: CDR1 MNHNS, CDR2 SASEGT. The CDR3 has 17 residues.

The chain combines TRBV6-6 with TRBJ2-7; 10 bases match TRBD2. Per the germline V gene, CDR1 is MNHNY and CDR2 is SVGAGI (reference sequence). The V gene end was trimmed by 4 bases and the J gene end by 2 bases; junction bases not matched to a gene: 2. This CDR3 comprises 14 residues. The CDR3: CASSSTSGPYEQYF. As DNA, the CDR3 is TGTGCCAGCAGTTCGACTAGCGGGCCCTACGAGCAGTACTTC.

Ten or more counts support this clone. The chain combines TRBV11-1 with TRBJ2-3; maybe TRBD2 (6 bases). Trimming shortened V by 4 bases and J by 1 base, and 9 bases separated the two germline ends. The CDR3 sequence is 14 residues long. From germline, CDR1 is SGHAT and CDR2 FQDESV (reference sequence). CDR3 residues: CASSSGTGTDTQYF. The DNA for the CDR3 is TGTGCCAGCAGCTCAGGGACTGGCACAGATACGCAGTATTTT.

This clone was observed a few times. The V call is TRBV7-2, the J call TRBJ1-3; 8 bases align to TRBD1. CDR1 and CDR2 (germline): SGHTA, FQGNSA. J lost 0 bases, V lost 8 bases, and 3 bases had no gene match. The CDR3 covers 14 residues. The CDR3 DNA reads TGTGCCAGCCGACAGGGGAGCTCTGGAAACACCATATATTTT. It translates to CASRQGSSGNTIYF.